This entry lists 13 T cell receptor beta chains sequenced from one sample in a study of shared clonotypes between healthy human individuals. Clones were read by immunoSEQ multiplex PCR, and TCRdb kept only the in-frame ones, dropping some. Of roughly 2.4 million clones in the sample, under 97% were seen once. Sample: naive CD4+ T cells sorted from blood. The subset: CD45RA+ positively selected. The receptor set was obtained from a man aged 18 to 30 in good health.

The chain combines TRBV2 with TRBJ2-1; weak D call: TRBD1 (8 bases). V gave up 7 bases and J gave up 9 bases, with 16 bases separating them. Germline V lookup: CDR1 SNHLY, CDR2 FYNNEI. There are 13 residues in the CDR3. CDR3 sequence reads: CASIRTGRVEQFF. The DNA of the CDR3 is TGTGCCAGCATTAGGACAGGGAGGGTTGAGCAGTTCTTC.

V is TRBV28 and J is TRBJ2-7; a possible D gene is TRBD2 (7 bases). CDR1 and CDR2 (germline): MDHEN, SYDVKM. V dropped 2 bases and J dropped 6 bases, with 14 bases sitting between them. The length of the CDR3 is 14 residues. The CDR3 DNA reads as TGTGCCAGCAGTTTACCAGGGAGGGGGTCCGAGCAGTACTTC. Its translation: CASSLPGRGSEQYF.

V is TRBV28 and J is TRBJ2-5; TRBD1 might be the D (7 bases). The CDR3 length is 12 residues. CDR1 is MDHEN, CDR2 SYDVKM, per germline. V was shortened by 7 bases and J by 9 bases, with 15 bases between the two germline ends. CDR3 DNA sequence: TGTGCCAGCACGGGGGACAGCGGCCCCCAGTACTTC. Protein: CASTGDSGPQYF.

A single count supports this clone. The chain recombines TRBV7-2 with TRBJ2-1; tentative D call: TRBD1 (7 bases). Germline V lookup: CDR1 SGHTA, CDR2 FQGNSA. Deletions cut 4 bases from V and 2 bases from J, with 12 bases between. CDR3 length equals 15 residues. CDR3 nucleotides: TGTGCCAGCAGCTCAGGAGGGACAGCCTACAATGAGCAGTTCTTC. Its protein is CASSSGGTAYNEQFF.

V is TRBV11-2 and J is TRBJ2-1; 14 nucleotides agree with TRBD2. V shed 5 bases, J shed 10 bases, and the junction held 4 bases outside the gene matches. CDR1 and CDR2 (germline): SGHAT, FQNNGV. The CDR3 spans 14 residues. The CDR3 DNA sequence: TGTGCCAGCAGCGGGACTAGCGGGAGTTTGGAGCAGTTCTTC. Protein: CASSGTSGSLEQFF.

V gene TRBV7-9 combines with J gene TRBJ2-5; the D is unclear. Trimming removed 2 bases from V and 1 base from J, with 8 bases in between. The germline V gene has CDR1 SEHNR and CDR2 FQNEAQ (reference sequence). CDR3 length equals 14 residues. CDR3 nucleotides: TGTGCCAGCAGCTTATGGCAGAGCCAAGAGACCCAGTACTTC. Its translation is CASSLWQSQETQYF.

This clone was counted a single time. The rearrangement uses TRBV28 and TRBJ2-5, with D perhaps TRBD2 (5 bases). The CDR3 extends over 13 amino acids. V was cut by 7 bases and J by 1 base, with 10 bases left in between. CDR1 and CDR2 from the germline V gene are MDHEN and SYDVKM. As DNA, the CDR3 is TGTGCCAGCATTCCGGGGTCCCAAGAGACCCAGTACTTC. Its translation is CASIPGSQETQYF.

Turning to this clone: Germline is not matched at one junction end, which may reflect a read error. CDR3 residues: CASSLGTGGSSNEQYF. DNA for the CDR3: TGCGCCAGCAGCTTGGGTACGGGGGGATCCTCCAACGAGCAGTACTTC. This chain connects TRBV5-1 to TRBJ2-7; 7 bases are shared with TRBD2. Germline V gene data show CDR1 as SGHRS and CDR2 as YFSETQ. This CDR3 contains 16 residues.

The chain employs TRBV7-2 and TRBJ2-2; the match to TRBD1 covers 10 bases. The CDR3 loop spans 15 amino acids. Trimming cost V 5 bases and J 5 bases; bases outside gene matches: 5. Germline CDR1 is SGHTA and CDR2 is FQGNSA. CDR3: CASSKDRGRTGELFF. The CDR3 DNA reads TGTGCCAGCAGCAAAGACAGGGGGCGGACCGGGGAGCTGTTTTTT.

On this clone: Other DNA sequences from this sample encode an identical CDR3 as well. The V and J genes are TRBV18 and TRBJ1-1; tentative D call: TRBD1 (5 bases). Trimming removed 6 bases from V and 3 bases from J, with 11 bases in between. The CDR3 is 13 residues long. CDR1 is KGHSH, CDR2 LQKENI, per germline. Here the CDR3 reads CASSRGGDTEAFF. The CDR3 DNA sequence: TGTGCCAGCTCTCGGGGAGGGGACACTGAAGCTTTCTTT.

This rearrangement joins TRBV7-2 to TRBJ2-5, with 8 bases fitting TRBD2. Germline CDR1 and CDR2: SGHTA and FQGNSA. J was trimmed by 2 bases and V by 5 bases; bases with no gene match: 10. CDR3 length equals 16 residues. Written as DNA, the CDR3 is TGTGCCAGCAGCCCCAGACTAGCGCGAACGCAAGAGACCCAGTACTTC. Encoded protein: CASSPRLARTQETQYF.

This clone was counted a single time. The CDR3 nucleotides read TGTGCCAGCAGTTTATACACGAACAATGAGCAGTTCTTC. Its translation is CASSLYTNNEQFF. The gene calls are TRBV28 and TRBJ2-1; D not resolved. CDR1 is MDHEN and CDR2 is SYDVKM in the germline V gene. The ends were cut back, 1 base at V and 5 bases at J, with 6 bases in the middle. The CDR3 is 13 residues long.

Here the CDR3 DNA reads TGTGCCAGCAGTTCTACTAGCGGGGTATCCTACGAGCAGTACTTC. Its protein is CASSSTSGVSYEQYF. The chain employs TRBV2 and TRBJ2-7, with 10 positions matching TRBD2. CDR1 is SNHLY, CDR2 FYNNEI, per germline. Unmatched junction bases numbered 5, after V lost 5 bases and J lost 1 base. This CDR3 is built from 15 residues.